The rows below give T cell receptor beta chains drawn from one sample of a study of blood T cells in healthy people across ages. TCRdb independently ran MiXCR on the 5' RACE reads; one entry per CDR3 protein. The repertoire has 1.5 million to 2 million distinct CDR3 sequences, roughly 52% of them found once; the top ten carry 2.1%. Sequenced sample: blood. These receptors were obtained from a woman in her forties in good health. Each CDR3 is given without its conserved first and last residue. Clone size is given for some rows only: seen once, a few or many times, or a class if the clone is expanded.

CDR3 length	clone size	V gene	J gene	CDR3 protein
14	few	TRBV7-9	TRBJ2-1	ASSLGRTSVDNEQF
15	.	TRBV7-9	TRBJ2-1	ASSPPGLAGSYNEQF
14	.	TRBV7-9	TRBJ2-3	ASSSSFGGPTDTQY
10	.	TRBV20-1	TRBJ2-1	SAQRGLGNQF
13	few	TRBV9	.	ASSGDTDVYNEQY
15	.	TRBV10-3	TRBJ2-1	AISDFVRQGAVGEQF
12	.	TRBV27	TRBJ1-5	ASSINRGRQPQH
10	.	TRBV12-3/TRBV12-4	TRBJ2-3	ASGLPGRTQY
14	few	TRBV7-9	TRBJ2-1	ASSLVLAEGYNEQF
15	few	TRBV7-9	TRBJ2-1	ASSLASGGPEANEQF
15	few	TRBV12-3/TRBV12-4	TRBJ2-7	ASSLGQGRYFSYEQY
11	.	TRBV2	TRBJ2-5	ASRVIRQETQY
15	.	TRBV20-1	TRBJ2-3	SAREQGSQGAADTQY
12	.	TRBV11-2	TRBJ1-6	ASSFGGLNSPLH
12	.	TRBV6-1	TRBJ2-1	ASTMTGADNEQF
15	.	TRBV5-1	TRBJ2-5	ASSQRTSGGRYKAQY
13	.	TRBV20-1	TRBJ2-7	SATDSGGGSYEQY
17	.	TRBV7-9	TRBJ1-2	ASSDQTSGGRRSNYGYT
12	.	TRBV2	TRBJ1-2	ASNEMGGPYGYT
14	few	TRBV14	TRBJ2-7	ASSQEISLRSYEQY
14	once	TRBV5-1	TRBJ2-1	ASSLELAGGQREQF
13	.	TRBV14	TRBJ2-1	ASRPSPVGGALQF
13	.	TRBV6-5	TRBJ2-7	ASSDSGAVSYEQY
13	.	TRBV24-1	TRBJ2-3	ATSSPGLYTDTQY
12	.	TRBV19	TRBJ2-7	ASSLSSPGYEQY
15	.	TRBV3-1	TRBJ1-1	ASSQELFGQGHTEAF
11	.	TRBV10-3	TRBJ2-3	AISERTTDTQY
12	.	TRBV20-1	TRBJ2-7	SAQGGQGAYEQY
13	few	TRBV2	.	ASSAFFSLGYEQY
13	.	TRBV6-1	TRBJ1-5	ASSTFGTGNQPQH
13	once	TRBV19	TRBJ2-1	ASSIKFGRETEQF
8	many	TRBV29-1	TRBJ2-5	SVPQETQY
11	few	TRBV20-1	TRBJ2-3	SARGSGGDTQY
14	.	TRBV10-1	TRBJ2-7	ASSESRGTSLYEQY
15	.	TRBV7-2	TRBJ1-6	ASSQRKGISNNSPLH
15	.	TRBV12-5	TRBJ2-3	ASGLVLAARGTDTQY
14	.	TRBV6-4	TRBJ1-1	ASSDFFGAPNTEAF
10	few	TRBV10-3	TRBJ2-5	ATQGARETQY
14	few	TRBV12-3/TRBV12-4	.	ASSRLLAGAMKTQY
14	.	TRBV29-1	TRBJ2-5	SVEDWDRGHEETQY
14	.	TRBV6-2/TRBV6-3	TRBJ2-5	ASSYLQGGVGNEQY
14	.	TRBV29-1	TRBJ2-5	SVAGTGGWGQETQY
11	.	TRBV2	TRBJ2-3	ASKSTSTDTQY
14	.	TRBV11-1	TRBJ2-1	ASSYSTSGIYNEQF
13	few	TRBV27	TRBJ2-7	ASSAQGIGSYEQY
11	few	TRBV25-1	TRBJ2-1	ASSEGLNNEQF
14	few	TRBV20-1	TRBJ2-1	SAGSRTGSSYNEQF
8	few	TRBV20-1	TRBJ2-7	SPDSYEQY
14	.	TRBV4-3	TRBJ2-5	ASSGTSGGFQETQY
11	.	TRBV29-1	TRBJ2-7	SAFATGSYEQY
11	.	TRBV27	TRBJ2-1	ASSLTVYRVKF
11	.	TRBV4-1	TRBJ1-1	ASSLKAAREAF
15	few	TRBV28	TRBJ2-7	ASSKRAGGVRTYEQY
14	.	TRBV5-1	TRBJ2-1	ASSLGYRVDSFEQF
11	.	TRBV29-1	TRBJ2-7	SVSTGTAYEQY